This TCR beta chain was identified during a study of blood T cell repertoires in COVID-19 (dated by TCRdb to 2020 to 2021). Regarding the study in general: Samples from collaborators originated in the United States, Italy and Spain and spanned both the acute and convalescent phases of COVID-19. Deeply sampled blood TCRbeta repertoires from subjects exposed to, actively infected with, or recovered from COVID-19 were included in the dataset. The material from the prospective study consisted of cDNA or gDNA derived from T cells, B-cell-depleted T cells, or PBMCs. The repertoires were released in a freely available public database intended as a resource for research on the immune response to SARS-CoV-2. Samples came from the ongoing ImmuneRACE study (first 160 participants) plus 1,254 subjects from 6 global collaborators. A de-identified subject ID, COVID-19 status, age in years and sex were almost always included in the sample metadata. Where available, HLA class I and class II types were obtained from metadata supplied by the sample provider rather than from assay-based typing. Results and caveats for the whole study, not just this receptor: The quantity of clinical and demographic metadata differed by source and by participant and was supplied without curation.

Reading the germline V gene (reference sequence) gives CDR1 GTSNPN and CDR2 SVGIG. From the cysteine through the phenylalanine, the CDR3 covers 13 amino acids. The DNA shown is the 39-base CDR3, in frame from base 1. V is cut by 7 bases and J by 3 bases, and the space between the germline ends is 14 bases. TCRbeta CDR3 regions were amplified from genomic DNA by means of the immunoSEQ Assay, a bias-controlled multiplex PCR. The original methods were these. The number of nucleated cells in each sample was estimated from the amplification of reference gene primers within the assay. To quantify the absolute abundance of each unique TCRbeta CDR3 rearrangement, sequence reads were collapsed and filtered. Productive Simpson clonality was computed per sample as the square root of Simpson's diversity index over productive rearrangements. Drawn from immuneACCESS, this table holds only the in-frame rearrangements with V and J called that TCRdb kept. Clones are partly lost; checked studies trace under half to an unresolved V gene and leave the rest unexplained. V and J calls plus clone size are reproduced from that table; the DNA served to infer D and trimming. The sample table shows about 260,000 clones, and around 90% are seen once. The ten largest account for 0.7% of the sample.

The collaborating institutions used their own protocols to collect whole blood in K2EDTA tubes. For TCRbeta analysis, collaborators shipped samples as frozen whole blood, isolated PBMCs, or DNA extracted from either of those sample types. On this clone itself: What antigen it recognizes has not been identified. No much larger clonotype is one base removed from it; base qualities were not supplied.

This TCR was recovered from a human donor in a cohort sampled during active COVID-19. Material for sequencing was peripheral blood. Recombination connected TRBV30 to TRBJ2-3, with the D gene not clear enough to name. The base sequence is TGTGCCTCCTTGACTTCACGGACAGATACGCAGTATTTT. Translated, it gives CASLTSRTDTQYF.